What follows are 32 T cell receptor beta chains derived from one specimen sequenced in a study of T cell changes during pregnancy in multiple sclerosis. Profiled with immunoSEQ multiplex PCR; TCRdb holds only in-frame clones, not every one. The table has roughly 67,000 clones, approximately 90% seen once. The material was peripheral blood, obtained in the second trimester of pregnancy. These receptors came from a female donor with multiple sclerosis, enrolled in a pregnancy study.

The chain has TRBV11-2 and TRBJ1-2; TRBD1 matches 8 bases. The ends lost 1 base at V and 7 bases at J; junction bases unmatched: 17. CDR3 length equals 18 residues. Germline V lookup: CDR1 SGHAT, CDR2 FQNNGV. CDR3 sequence reads: CASSLVPGTGGPLGGYTF. The CDR3 DNA reads as TGTGCCAGCAGCTTAGTTCCCGGGACAGGAGGGCCCCTGGGTGGCTACACCTTC.

V and J are TRBV18 and TRBJ2-5; weak D call: TRBD1 (6 bases). The CDR3 has 15 amino acids. The germline V and J ends were trimmed by 3 bases and 1 base, with 12 bases remaining between them. The germline V gene has CDR1 KGHSH and CDR2 LQKENI. The CDR3 reads CASSPGQPSQETQYF. The CDR3 bases are TGTGCCAGCTCACCCGGACAGCCGTCCCAAGAGACCCAGTACTTC.

The rearrangement uses TRBV4-1 and TRBJ1-1; TRBD1 is a possible D gene (6 bases). The V end was cut by 0 bases, the J end by 3 bases, with 14 bases between. This CDR3 is built from 16 residues. The germline CDR1 and CDR2 sequences are MGHRA and YSYEKL. CDR3 DNA: TGCGCCAGCAGCCAAGATACGACAGGTTGGTACACTGAAGCTTTCTTT. Its translation: CASSQDTTGWYTEAFF.

This chain joins TRBV11-2 and TRBJ2-5; 8 bases line up with TRBD2. The CDR3 has 15 residues. Germline CDR1 and CDR2: SGHAT and FQNNGV. V gave up 7 bases and J gave up 0 bases; unmatched junction bases: 7. CDR3 coding DNA: TGTGCCAGCACGGAGCGGGGGACCAACCAAGAGACCCAGTACTTC. This sequence encodes CASTERGTNQETQYF.

A single count supports this clone. The chain uses TRBV5-1 and TRBJ2-1; TRBD2 matches 10 bases. V lost 0 bases, J lost 4 bases, and 4 bases stayed unmatched. In germline, CDR1 is SGHRS, CDR2 YFSETQ. The CDR3 spans 16 residues. The CDR3: CASSLDGLAVYNEQFF. As DNA, the CDR3 is TGCGCCAGCAGCTTGGATGGACTAGCGGTATACAATGAGCAGTTCTTC.

This chain uses TRBV30 with TRBJ1-5; the D is unclear. Germline V gene sequence: CDR1 GTSNPN, CDR2 SVGIG (reference sequence). The CDR3 runs to 16 residues. Deletions cut 2 bases from V and 2 bases from J, with 16 bases between. The CDR3 loop is CAWSSVGVQGNQPQHF. The CDR3 coding sequence is TGTGCCTGGAGTAGCGTCGGGGTCCAGGGCAATCAGCCCCAGCATTTT.

J is TRBJ1-1 and V is TRBV5-1, with 11 bases aligning to TRBD1. Trimming took 0 bases from V and 3 from J; bases not matched to a gene: 4. The CDR3 extends over 16 amino acids. Germline V CDR1 and CDR2: SGHRS, YFSETQ. This CDR3 is CASSLGGTGGYTEAFF. The CDR3 DNA follows: TGCGCCAGCAGCTTGGGTGGGACAGGGGGGTACACTGAAGCTTTCTTT.

This rearrangement joins TRBV4-2 to TRBJ2-3; the match to TRBD2 covers 11 bases. Trimming at V came to 1 base and at J to 2 bases, leaving 8 bases not matched to a gene. Per the germline V gene, CDR1 is LGHNA and CDR2 is YNFKEQ. This CDR3 has 18 residues. The CDR3 coding sequence is TGTGCCAGCAGCCAAGTATCCCTTAGCGGGGGGGACACAGATACGCAGTATTTT. This encodes CASSQVSLSGGDTDTQYF.

CDR3 residues: CASSTGTSGSVDTQYF. DNA of the CDR3: TGCGCCAGCAGCACCGGGACTAGCGGGAGTGTAGATACGCAGTATTTT. V and J are TRBV5-1 and TRBJ2-3, with 14 nucleotides matching TRBD2. The CDR3 is 16 amino acids. The germline gives CDR1 SGHRS, CDR2 YFSETQ. J was trimmed by 5 bases and V by 4 bases; bases with no gene match: 6. The variable domain in full, with the rest retrieved from reference TRBV5-1 and TRBJ2-3, is KAGVTQTPRYLIKTRGQQVTLSCSPISGHRSVSWYQQTPGQGLQFLFEYFSETQRNKGNFPGRFSGRQFSNSRSEMNVSTLELGDSALYLCASSTGTSGSVDTQYFGPGTRLTVL.

This clone was recorded only once. The chain couples TRBV5-1 to TRBJ1-2, with no clear D. V lost 0 bases to trimming and J lost 8 bases, with 8 bases between them. From germline, CDR1 is SGHRS and CDR2 YFSETQ. The CDR3 covers 12 residues. DNA for the CDR3: TGCGCCAGCAGCTTGGAACCGGGAGGCTACACCTTC. Translated, it gives CASSLEPGGYTF.

This clone was observed a single time. This rearrangement joins TRBV4-2 to TRBJ2-2, with 9 bases that match TRBD2. The germline gives CDR1 LGHNA, CDR2 YNFKEQ. With 2 bases clipped from V and 8 bases from J, the junction kept 6 bases outside the gene matches. The CDR3 covers 15 residues. In nucleotides, the CDR3 is TGTGCCAGCAGCCAACTAGCGGGGTTAAGGGGGGAGCTGTTTTTT. Amino acid sequence: CASSQLAGLRGELFF.

The J gene is TRBJ2-7, the V gene TRBV29-1; TRBD1 matches at 10 bases. Unmatched junction bases numbered 8, after V lost 7 bases and J lost 2 bases. CDR1 is SQVTM, CDR2 ANQGSEA, per germline. This CDR3 has 14 amino acids. CDR3 coding DNA: TGCAGCGGAGGACAGGGGGGCGGCCCCTACGAGCAGTACTTC. It is translated as CSGGQGGGPYEQYF.

This clone has a single count. The chain combines TRBV5-1 with TRBJ1-2, with 12 bases lining up with TRBD1. V lost 0 bases and J lost 7; bases outside the gene matches: 4. Germline CDR1 is SGHRS and CDR2 is YFSETQ. The CDR3 runs 15 residues. The CDR3 reads CASSLEGTGGIGYTF. Here the CDR3 DNA reads TGCGCCAGCAGCTTGGAAGGGACAGGGGGCATTGGCTACACCTTC.

The CDR3 spells CASSHHTDTQYF. The DNA for the CDR3 is TGCGCCAGCAGCCACCACACAGATACGCAGTATTTT. The chain recombines TRBV4-1 with TRBJ2-3; D call uncertain. V shed 3 bases and J shed 2 bases, with 3 bases lying between them. The germline V gene encodes CDR1 MGHRA and CDR2 YSYEKL. The CDR3 is 12 residues long.

J is TRBJ1-5 and V is TRBV7-9; TRBD1 agrees at 12 bases. V lost 3 bases, J lost 1 base, and 7 bases stayed unmatched. In germline, CDR1 is SEHNR, CDR2 FQNEAQ (reference sequence). There are 18 residues in the CDR3. Here the CDR3 reads CASSFGTGGRVSNQPQHF. The CDR3 nucleotides are TGTGCCAGCAGCTTCGGGACAGGGGGCAGAGTCAGCAATCAGCCCCAGCATTTT.

The chain uses TRBV19 and TRBJ1-1; unclear D gene. Trimming removed 2 bases from V and 0 bases from J, with 13 bases in between. The germline CDR1 and CDR2 sequences are LNHDA and SQIVND (reference sequence). The length of the CDR3 is 16 residues. In DNA, the CDR3 is TGTGCCAGTAGTATATCAGAGGAAGGCATGAACACTGAAGCTTTCTTT. Translation: CASSISEEGMNTEAFF.

The rearrangement links TRBV27 to TRBJ2-3; D is ambiguous. With 3 bases removed from V and 4 bases from J, the gap between germline ends came to 8 bases. The V gene's germline CDR1 is MNHEY and CDR2 SMNVEV (reference sequence). The CDR3 has 13 amino acids. The CDR3 region has the DNA TGTGCCAGCAGTTTCCCATTCCCAGATACGCAGTATTTT. It yields the protein CASSFPFPDTQYF.

The V gene is TRBV5-1, the J gene TRBJ2-3, with D uncertain. Germline V gives CDR1 SGHRS, CDR2 YFSETQ. The V end was cut by 0 bases, the J end by 0 bases, with 11 bases between. CDR3 length equals 16 residues. The chain's CDR3 is CASSLEAGPSTDTQYF. CDR3 nucleotide sequence: TGCGCCAGCAGCTTGGAGGCAGGTCCTAGCACAGATACGCAGTATTTT.

The chain combines TRBV5-6 with TRBJ2-3, with D unresolved. This CDR3 has 15 residues. CDR1 and CDR2 (germline): SGHDT, YYEEEE. Trimming took off 0 bases at V and 4 bases at J, with 12 bases between the two ends. The CDR3 is CASSLAPGKADTQYF. The CDR3 DNA is TGTGCCAGCAGCTTGGCCCCGGGTAAGGCAGATACGCAGTATTTT. Complete variable domain (other parts from reference TRBV5-6 and TRBJ2-3): DAGVTQSPTHLIKTRGQQVTLRCSPKSGHDTVSWYQQALGQGPQFIFQYYEEEERQRGNFPDRFSGHQFPNYSSELNVNALLLGDSALYLCASSLAPGKADTQYFGPGTRLTVL.

The chain is built from TRBV29-1 and TRBJ2-5; TRBD1 might be the D (5 bases). V shed 7 bases and J shed 2 bases, with 14 bases lying between them. Germline CDR1 reads SQVTM; CDR2 reads ANQGSEA. The CDR3 is 13 residues long. Here the CDR3 DNA reads TGCAGCGGCCGGGCAGGGCATCAAGAGACCCAGTACTTC. The encoded protein is CSGRAGHQETQYF. Combining the CDR3 with reference TRBV29-1 and TRBJ2-5 gives the whole variable domain SAVISQKPSRDICQRGTSLTIQCQVDSQVTMMFWYRQQPGQSLTLIATANQGSEATYESGFVIDKFPISRPNLTFSTLTVSNMSPEDSSIYLCSGRAGHQETQYFGPGTRLLVL.

The chain recombines TRBV6-1 with TRBJ2-1; 7 nucleotides line up with TRBD2. CDR1 is MNHNS and CDR2 is SASEGT in the germline V gene. This CDR3 has 14 residues. Trimming at V came to 8 bases and at J to 9 bases, leaving 13 bases not matched to a gene. The CDR3 bases are TGTGCCAGCCAAGTGGCTAGCGGCGGGAGTGAGCAGTTCTTC. Residues: CASQVASGGSEQFF.

The chain couples TRBV5-1 to TRBJ2-5, with D maybe TRBD1 (6 bases). This CDR3 has 13 residues. The germline V gene encodes CDR1 SGHRS and CDR2 YFSETQ. With 4 bases removed from V and 2 bases from J, the gap between germline ends came to 9 bases. The CDR3 DNA reads as TGCGCCAGCAGCCCCAGGGGTCAAGAGACCCAGTACTTC. Encoded protein: CASSPRGQETQYF. Variable domain in full (rest from reference TRBV5-1 and TRBJ2-5): KAGVTQTPRYLIKTRGQQVTLSCSPISGHRSVSWYQQTPGQGLQFLFEYFSETQRNKGNFPGRFSGRQFSNSRSEMNVSTLELGDSALYLCASSPRGQETQYFGPGTRLLVL.

The rearrangement joins TRBV6-6 to TRBJ2-7, with D uncertain. The CDR3 contains 13 residues. The germline V and J ends were trimmed by 6 bases and 3 bases, with 12 bases remaining between them. Per the germline V gene, CDR1 is MNHNY and CDR2 is SVGAGI (reference sequence). The CDR3 DNA follows: TGTGCCAGCAGGTGGGCCGGCCTCTACGAGCAGTACTTC. Translated, it gives CASRWAGLYEQYF.

The J gene is TRBJ1-1, the V gene TRBV19, with D tentatively TRBD1 (6 bases). The CDR3 has 12 amino acids. V dropped 2 bases and J dropped 9 bases, with 10 bases sitting between them. Germline CDR1 is LNHDA and CDR2 is SQIVND (reference sequence). CDR3 sequence (DNA): TGTGCCAGTAGTATACAGACAGGCCAAGCTTTCTTT. Protein product: CASSIQTGQAFF.

The chain links TRBV20-1 to TRBJ2-3; the D is unclear. This CDR3 has 11 residues. V lost 5 bases and J 5 bases, leaving 8 bases between the germline ends. Looked up from germline, CDR1 is DFQATT and CDR2 is SNEGSKA (reference sequence). DNA of the CDR3: TGCAGTGCTGGGCCCAGAGATACGCAGTATTTT. It is translated as CSAGPRDTQYF.

The rearrangement uses TRBV19 and TRBJ1-2; TRBD1 aligns across 7 bases. The CDR3 is made up of 17 amino acids. With V trimmed by 4 bases and J by 2 bases, 13 bases remained unmatched. Germline CDR1 and CDR2: LNHDA and SQIVND (reference sequence). The CDR3 DNA reads TGTGCCAGTAGTAGAGTTTCCAGACGGGACAGCAACTATGGCTACACCTTC. It is translated as CASSRVSRRDSNYGYTF.

This chain links TRBV30 with TRBJ1-1; 7 bases line up with TRBD1. The CDR3 has 13 residues. The germline V gene has CDR1 GTSNPN and CDR2 SVGIG (reference sequence). The J segment lost 4 bases and the V segment lost 2 bases, leaving 4 bases of the junction unmatched. The chain's CDR3 is CAWSSTGVTEAFF. DNA for the CDR3: TGTGCCTGGAGTTCCACAGGGGTCACTGAAGCTTTCTTT.

This chain connects TRBV29-1 to TRBJ2-2; no clear D. From germline, CDR1 is SQVTM and CDR2 ANQGSEA. There are 10 residues in the CDR3. V lost 4 bases and J lost 6, with 3 bases in between. The CDR3 sequence is CSVAAGELFF. The DNA for the CDR3 is TGCAGCGTTGCAGCCGGGGAGCTGTTTTTT.

The chain couples TRBV7-2 to TRBJ2-1, with 10 bases matching TRBD2. With 5 bases clipped from V and 7 bases from J, the junction kept 11 bases outside the gene matches. Germline V gene lookup returns CDR1 SGHTA and CDR2 FQGNSA. The CDR3 is 16 amino acids. In DNA form, the CDR3 reads TGTGCCAGCAGCCTGAGTAGCGGGAGGATGGGGAATGAGCAGTTCTTC. Its protein product is CASSLSSGRMGNEQFF.

The rearrangement links TRBV5-8 to TRBJ1-1; D is uncertain. The CDR3 runs to 15 residues. From germline, CDR1 is SGHTS and CDR2 YDEGEE. Trimming left V 2 bases short and J 5 bases short, with 16 bases between. CDR3 residues: CASSFFRGGRTEAFF. CDR3 DNA sequence: TGTGCCAGCAGCTTTTTTCGGGGAGGAAGGACTGAAGCTTTCTTT.

The chain couples TRBV6-6 to TRBJ2-1, with 8 nucleotides matching TRBD2. Germline lookup yields CDR1 MNHNY and CDR2 SVGAGI (reference sequence). The CDR3 sequence is 16 residues long. V trimming: 1 base; J trimming: 2 bases; junction bases outside the gene matches: 4. CDR3 bases: TGTGCCAGCAGTTACTTACTAGCGGTCACCTACAATGAGCAGTTCTTC. This sequence encodes CASSYLLAVTYNEQFF.

This clone was recorded once. The CDR3 DNA reads as TGTGCCAGCAGCTCTCGGGACACGGAAGAGACCCAGTACTTC. This encodes CASSSRDTEETQYF. The rearrangement links TRBV11-2 to TRBJ2-5; TRBD1 is a possible D gene (6 bases). CDR1 is SGHAT and CDR2 is FQNNGV in the germline V gene. This CDR3 spans 14 amino acids. V lost 4 bases, J lost 3 bases, and 12 bases lay in between.